These 9 T cell receptor beta chains were all obtained from the same sample, sequenced in a study of vaccination and CD4 T cells after COVID-19 (dated by TCRdb to the early 2020s). This sample's treatment or condition label indicates: 10-day PBMC culture with coronavirus spike peptide pools or control peptides (ViraFEST assay). CD4+ T cells from unexposed donors were collected before the COVID-19 pandemic (2011-2018). Libraries were built with PCR. The listed sequencing device is Illumina iSeq 100. DNA from cultured CD4+ T cells was subjected to TCR sequencing with the Oncomine TCR Beta short-read assay at the Johns Hopkins FTIC core. TCRdb handled the public reads itself, with Q25 trimming in fastp and clone calling in MiXCR, and kept productive beta chains. Rows are combined by CDR3 protein, so each entry shows the most common genes and DNA. The sample table shows under 3,000 distinct CDR3 sequences, and about two fifths are seen once. About 67% of the sample rests with the top ten.

The antigens of these receptors remain unknown. Sequencing was carried out using CD4+ T cells from blood, cultured in vitro. The receptors here all came from a human donor in good health.

This clonotype was seen a handful of times. The chain employs TRBV28 and TRBJ1-2; D is possibly TRBD1 (5 bases). Trimming took off 8 bases at V and 4 bases at J, with 11 bases between the two ends. This CDR3 is 12 amino acids long. Germline loops: CDR1 MDHEN, CDR2 SYDVKM. The CDR3 sequence is CASSQGGYGYTF. As DNA, the CDR3 is TGTGCCAGCTCGCAGGGCGGCTATGGCTACACCTTC.

In its sample, this clonotype was seen a few times. The chain recombines TRBV10-3 with TRBJ2-3; D is undetermined. Germline loops: CDR1 ENHRY, CDR2 SYGVKD. Trimming removed 3 bases from V and 3 bases from J, with 16 bases in between. The CDR3 sequence is 16 residues long. The CDR3 sequence: CAISEYGGLGTDTQYF. CDR3 DNA: TGTGCCATCAGTGAATATGGCGGTCTAGGTACAGATACGCAGTATTTT.

In its sample, this clonotype was seen a few times. This sequence joins TRBV7-6 and TRBJ1-2; D gene ambiguous. The CDR3 contains 14 residues. With 1 base removed from V and 2 bases from J, the gap between germline ends came to 8 bases. CDR1 SGHVS and CDR2 FNYEAQ come from the germline V gene. This CDR3 reads CASSLDVGNYGYTF. The CDR3 DNA is TGTGCCAGCAGCTTAGACGTCGGGAACTATGGCTACACCTTC.

This clonotype was seen only a few times. This sequence joins TRBV2 and TRBJ1-2; tentatively, D is TRBD1 (5 bases). CDR1 and CDR2 (germline): SNHLY, FYNNEI. The CDR3 totals 17 residues. Trimming shortened V by 3 bases and J by 6 bases, and 23 bases separated the two germline ends. Here the CDR3 reads CASSEEAPGLLSDGYTF. CDR3 nucleotides: TGTGCCAGCAGTGAGGAGGCCCCGGGACTATTGTCCGATGGCTACACCTTC.

The chain links TRBV5-1 to TRBJ2-3, with D tentatively TRBD2 (6 bases). The germline gives CDR1 SGHRS, CDR2 YFSETQ. The ends were cut back, 2 bases at V and 1 base at J, with 14 bases in the middle. This CDR3 is 16 amino acids long. CDR3 residues: CASSLGTSTRTDTQYF. The CDR3 coding sequence is TGCGCCAGCAGCTTAGGGACTTCAACCCGCACAGATACGCAGTATTTT. Full variable domain (rest looked up from reference TRBV5-1 and TRBJ2-3): KAGVTQTPRYLIKTRGQQVTLSCSPISGHRSVSWYQQTPGQGLQFLFEYFSETQRNKGNFPGRFSGRQFSNSRSEMNVSTLELGDSALYLCASSLGTSTRTDTQYFGPGTRLTVL.

The CDR3 DNA follows: TGCGCCAGCAGCTTAGGGATAGATAGCAATCAGCCCCAGCATTTT. It specifies CASSLGIDSNQPQHF. The gene calls are TRBV5-1 and TRBJ1-5, with D unresolved. V lost 2 bases to trimming and J lost 0 bases, with 9 bases between them. The CDR3 spans 15 residues. The germline V gene encodes CDR1 SGHRS and CDR2 YFSETQ.

The rearrangement links TRBV6-1 to TRBJ2-7; the D call may be TRBD1 or TRBD2 (5 bases each). There are 12 residues in the CDR3. V was cut by 7 bases and J by 5 bases, with 12 bases left in between. Germline V gene lookup returns CDR1 MNHNS and CDR2 SASEGT. This chain's CDR3 is CASTRRGDEQYF. CDR3 in DNA: TGTGCCAGCACGAGACGGGGCGACGAGCAGTACTTC.

This clonotype was counted a few times. The chain uses TRBV7-2 and TRBJ1-5; D might be TRBD1 (5 bases). This CDR3 has 19 amino acids. The V gene lost 5 bases and the J gene lost 0 bases, with 23 bases spanning the gap. Germline assignment: CDR1 SGHTA and CDR2 FQGNSA. In DNA, the CDR3 is TGTGCCAGCAGCCCGGGCCTAGATGGGACGTCATATAGCAATCAGCCCCAGCATTTT. It yields the protein CASSPGLDGTSYSNQPQHF. Complete variable domain (other parts from reference TRBV7-2 and TRBJ1-5): GAGVSQSPSNKVTEKGKDVELRCDPISGHTALYWYRQSLGQGLEFLIYFQGNSAPDKSGLPSDRFSAERTGGSVSTLTIQRTQQEDSAVYLCASSPGLDGTSYSNQPQHFGDGTRLSIL.

A few counts support this clonotype. J is TRBJ1-5 and V is TRBV19; D is perhaps TRBD1 (6 bases). CDR3 length equals 14 residues. Trimming shortened V by 8 bases and J by 1 base, and 12 bases separated the two germline ends. Germline V CDR1 and CDR2: LNHDA, SQIVND (reference sequence). As DNA, the CDR3 is TGTGCCAGTTCTACAGGGAGGAGCAATCAGCCCCAGCATTTT. It translates to CASSTGRSNQPQHF.